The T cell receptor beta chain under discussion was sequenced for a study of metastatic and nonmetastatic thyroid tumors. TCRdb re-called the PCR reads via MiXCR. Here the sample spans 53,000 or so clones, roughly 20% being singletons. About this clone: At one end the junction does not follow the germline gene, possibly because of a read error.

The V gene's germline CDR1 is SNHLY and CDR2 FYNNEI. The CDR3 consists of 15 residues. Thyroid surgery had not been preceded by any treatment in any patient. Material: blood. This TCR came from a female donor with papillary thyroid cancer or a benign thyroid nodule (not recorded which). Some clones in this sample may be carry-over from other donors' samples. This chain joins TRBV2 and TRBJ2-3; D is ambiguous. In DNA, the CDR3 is TGTGCCAGCAGTCCACAGTGGTATAGCACAGATACTCAGTATTTT. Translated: CASSPQWYSTDTQYF.